Detailed here is one TCR beta chain. The V and J ends lost 1 base and 10 bases respectively, with 16 bases between them. The CDR3 sequence is 15 residues long. Germline lookup yields CDR1 SGHVS and CDR2 FQNEAQ. The data originate from a study of blood T cell repertoires in COVID-19. The wider study: Donors in the United States, Italy and Spain gave samples during acute or convalescent COVID-19. In each case, the material was cDNA or gDNA derived from T cells, B-cell-depleted T cells, or PBMCs.

Per the authors' pipeline: Estimation of nucleated cell counts was performed using reference gene primer amplification. The repertoire was sequenced with immunoSEQ multiplex PCR; TCRdb's copy has only in-frame clones and lacks some. The V and J calls and the clone size are those of that table, but D and trimming were determined from the DNA. The sample lists 250,000 or so clones; 75% to 90% were seen once. The V gene is TRBV7-8, the J gene TRBJ1-4, with D possibly matching TRBD1 (6 bases). This clonotype was obtained from a woman between 35 and 50 years old who had recovered from COVID-19. The sequenced material came from peripheral blood. The CDR3 sequence is CASSLGGDTSGKLFF. The CDR3 nucleotides read TGTGCCAGCAGCTTAGGAGGGGACACCTCGGGAAAACTGTTTTTT.